Each of the 21 T cell receptor beta chains below was sequenced from the same sample in a study of blood T cell repertoires in COVID-19 (dated by TCRdb to the early 2020s). Library construction relied on the immunoSEQ multiplex PCR assay. TCRdb holds this immuneACCESS table with in-frame rearrangements only. Some clones are missing; in checked studies, unresolved V genes explain under half, and the rest has no known cause. The sample has around 370,000 clones on record, under 95% of them singletons. The ten most abundant clones make up less than 3.5% of the sample. The sequenced sample was peripheral blood. The receptors were sampled from a woman under 30 who had recovered from COVID-19.

This sequence joins TRBV11-3 and TRBJ2-1, with TRBD2 identical over 9 bases. Per germline, CDR1 SGHNT and CDR2 YENEEA. Trimming removed 5 bases from V and 4 bases from J; junction bases left unmatched: 9. The CDR3 spans 16 residues. The CDR3 DNA is TGTGCCAGCAGCAAGACTAGCGGAGTCAGATACAATGAGCAGTTCTTC. Amino acid sequence: CASSKTSGVRYNEQFF.

The chain carries TRBV4-1 and TRBJ2-5; a possible D gene is TRBD2 (5 bases). V lost 6 bases and J 1 base, leaving 12 bases between the germline ends. This CDR3 is 14 amino acids long. From germline, CDR1 is MGHRA and CDR2 YSYEKL. The CDR3 DNA follows: TGCGCCAGCAGGATCGGACTGGGCCAAGAGACCCAGTACTTC. It yields the protein CASRIGLGQETQYF.

V usage is TRBV11-3 and J usage is TRBJ1-3, with TRBD1 matching 10 bases. Per the germline V gene, CDR1 is SGHNT and CDR2 is YENEEA. The CDR3 has 16 residues. With V trimmed by 5 bases and J by 1 base, 5 bases remained unmatched. The CDR3 is CASSIRQGASGNTIYF. CDR3 nucleotides: TGTGCCAGCAGCATCAGACAGGGGGCGTCTGGAAACACCATATATTTT. The full variable domain, in which reference TRBV11-3 and TRBJ1-3 provide the parts outside the CDR3, is EAGVVQSPRYKIIEKKQPVAFWCNPISGHNTLYWYLQNLGQGPELLIRYENEEAVDDSQLPKDRFSAERLKGVDSTLKIQPAELGDSAVYLCASSIRQGASGNTIYFGEGSWLTVV.

This chain joins TRBV7-8 and TRBJ2-1; 9 nucleotides line up with TRBD1. The CDR3 runs 17 residues. Germline CDR1 SGHVS, CDR2 FQNEAQ. V was pared by 1 base and J by 5 bases, with 9 bases of the junction left unmatched. The CDR3 nucleotides read TGTGCCAGCAGCTTAGGTCTTTTGGGACAGGGAGACAATGAGCAGTTCTTC. Translating it yields CASSLGLLGQGDNEQFF.

The chain employs TRBV6-5 and TRBJ1-1, with D unclear. Germline V gives CDR1 MNHEY, CDR2 SVGAGI. The V and J ends lost 6 bases and 5 bases respectively, with 13 bases between them. The CDR3 runs to 13 residues. As DNA, the CDR3 is TGTGCCAGCAGAGAGATAAGCGCGACTGAAGCTTTCTTT. It translates to CASREISATEAFF.

The chain is built from TRBV7-9 and TRBJ1-2; D may be TRBD1 (6 bases). V lost 5 bases and J lost 9, with 25 bases in between. CDR3 length: 16 amino acids. CDR1 and CDR2 from the germline V gene are SEHNR and FQNEAQ (reference sequence). The CDR3 region is CASSPSDGQPVASYTF. For the CDR3, the DNA is TGTGCCAGCAGCCCATCCGATGGACAGCCTGTTGCTAGCTACACCTTC.

A single count supports this clone. The V gene is TRBV7-2, the J gene TRBJ1-1, with D unresolved. Germline-derived CDR1 and CDR2 are SGHTA and FQGNSA. V dropped 4 bases and J dropped 5 bases, with 11 bases sitting between them. There are 13 residues in the CDR3. CDR3 in amino acids: CASSSAGITEAFF. The CDR3 DNA follows: TGTGCCAGCAGCTCCGCCGGGATTACTGAAGCTTTCTTT.

V is TRBV3-1 (or the pseudogene TRBV3-2) and J is TRBJ2-1, with a possible D match to TRBD2 (6 bases). Germline CDR1 and CDR2: LGHDT and YNNKEL (reference sequence). The CDR3 loop spans 13 amino acids. Trimming stripped 4 bases from V and 10 bases from J, with 14 bases between. The CDR3 protein is CASSRNSGSEQFF. The CDR3 nucleotides are TGTGCCAGCAGCCGAAATAGCGGATCGGAGCAGTTCTTC.

V and J are TRBV3-1 (or the pseudogene TRBV3-2) and TRBJ1-2; TRBD1 matches 8 bases. V shed 4 bases, J shed 2 bases, and the junction held 6 bases outside the gene matches. The CDR3 sequence is 15 residues long. Per germline, CDR1 LGHDT and CDR2 YNNKEL (reference sequence). CDR3 region: CASSRLDRVNYGYTF. The CDR3 DNA reads as TGTGCCAGCAGCCGACTGGACAGGGTAAACTATGGCTACACCTTC.

This rearrangement joins TRBV25-1 to TRBJ1-1; a possible D gene is TRBD1 (5 bases). Trimming stripped 4 bases from V and 1 base from J, with 13 bases between. The CDR3 spans 15 residues. Germline V gene data show CDR1 as MGHDK and CDR2 as SYGVNS. The CDR3 loop reads CASSVSGSWNTEAFF. As DNA, the CDR3 is TGTGCCAGCAGTGTTTCAGGGTCATGGAACACTGAAGCTTTCTTT.

This chain links TRBV25-1 with TRBJ1-5, with D tentatively TRBD1 (5 bases). Germline V lookup: CDR1 MGHDK, CDR2 SYGVNS. The CDR3 has 13 residues. Trimming took off 5 bases at V and 7 bases at J, with 12 bases between the two ends. CDR3 sequence: CASSLAGKQPQHF. CDR3 bases: TGTGCCAGCAGTTTGGCAGGGAAACAGCCCCAGCATTTT.

V and J are TRBV9 and TRBJ2-1; D ambiguous. Trimming removed 0 bases at V and 5 bases at J, with 9 bases between. There are 14 residues in the CDR3. Looked up from germline, CDR1 is SGDLS and CDR2 is YYNGEE. CDR3: CASSVGPPNNEQFF. CDR3 DNA sequence: TGTGCCAGCAGCGTAGGGCCTCCAAACAATGAGCAGTTCTTC.

The rearrangement joins TRBV27 to TRBJ1-5; D is ambiguous. CDR1 and CDR2 from the germline V gene are MNHEY and SMNVEV (reference sequence). V was clipped by 5 bases and J by 4 bases, with 9 bases between them. This CDR3 region has 13 residues. The CDR3 DNA reads as TGTGCCAGCAGTCTAGTCACAAATCAGCCCCAGCATTTT. This gives the protein CASSLVTNQPQHF.

The V and J genes are TRBV3-1 (or the pseudogene TRBV3-2) and TRBJ2-1; D remains ambiguous. Between the trimmed V and J ends, which lost 11 bases and 8 bases, there was a span of 16 bases. CDR3 length: 12 residues. Looked up from germline, CDR1 is LGHDT and CDR2 is YNNKEL (reference sequence). The CDR3 sequence: CAVGVGGDEQFF. The CDR3 DNA sequence: TGTGCCGTCGGAGTCGGCGGAGATGAGCAGTTCTTC.

This chain joins TRBV7-9 and TRBJ2-1; 9 bases are a match to TRBD2. The CDR3 is made up of 17 amino acids. Trimming at V came to 2 bases and at J to 4 bases, leaving 9 bases not matched to a gene. The germline V gene has CDR1 SEHNR and CDR2 FQNEAQ (reference sequence). CDR3 protein: CASSLMGGRASYNEQFF. The CDR3 DNA reads TGTGCCAGCAGCTTAATGGGCGGGAGGGCCTCATACAATGAGCAGTTCTTC.

This sequence joins TRBV5-5 and TRBJ2-4, with 7 bases that match TRBD1. V was clipped by 7 bases and J by 2 bases; unmatched bases: 6. The CDR3 has 14 residues. Germline CDR1 SGHKS, CDR2 YYEKEE (reference sequence). CDR3 sequence: CASLQGLTKNIQYF. The CDR3 DNA follows: TGTGCCAGCTTACAGGGGTTGACCAAAAACATTCAGTACTTC.

This chain joins TRBV11-2 and TRBJ2-4, with 7 bases aligning to TRBD2. CDR1 and CDR2 (germline): SGHAT, FQNNGV. The length of the CDR3 is 15 residues. Unmatched junction bases numbered 10, after V lost 5 bases and J lost 6 bases. The CDR3 DNA is TGTGCCAGCAGCCTACTAGTAACGGGAGGAAACATTCAGTACTTC. It specifies CASSLLVTGGNIQYF.

The chain couples TRBV7-2 to TRBJ2-1, with TRBD2 identical over 7 bases. Germline loops: CDR1 SGHTA, CDR2 FQGNSA. The CDR3 runs to 15 residues. V lost 4 bases to trimming and J lost 0 bases; unmatched junction nucleotides: 3. The CDR3 nucleotides are TGTGCCAGCAGCTCGGGACTATTCTCCTACAATGAGCAGTTCTTC. Protein sequence: CASSSGLFSYNEQFF.

In DNA form, the CDR3 reads TGCAGCGTCGGACAGGGAGGTAATTCACCCCTCCACTTT. It translates to CSVGQGGNSPLHF. The chain employs TRBV29-1 and TRBJ1-6; 8 bases match TRBD1. The germline CDR1 and CDR2 sequences are SQVTM and ANQGSEA. J gave up 6 bases and V 6 bases, and 4 bases lay outside the gene matches. The CDR3 totals 13 residues.

In nucleotides, the CDR3 is TGTGCCACCAGTACAACCGCGGCGGGTCAGCCCCAGCATTTT. Translated: CATSTTAAGQPQHF. The chain is built from TRBV24-1 and TRBJ1-5; D uncertain. V was cut by 6 bases and J by 6 bases, with 14 bases left in between. Germline CDR1 and CDR2: KGHDR and SFDVKD. This CDR3 has 14 residues.

This clone is a singleton in its sample. V gene TRBV7-9 combines with J gene TRBJ2-1; 7 bases match TRBD2. The CDR3 totals 15 residues. Unmatched junction bases numbered 4, after V lost 1 base and J lost 4 bases. The germline CDR1 and CDR2 sequences are SEHNR and FQNEAQ (reference sequence). The CDR3 DNA follows: TGTGCCAGCAGCTTAGGTGCTAGCGGTTACAATGAGCAGTTCTTC. Translated: CASSLGASGYNEQFF. The whole variable domain, remainder taken from reference TRBV7-9 and TRBJ2-1, is DTGVSQNPRHKITKRGQNVTFRCDPISEHNRLYWYRQTLGQGPEFLTYFQNEAQLEKSRLLSDRFSAERPKGSFSTLEIQRTEQGDSAMYLCASSLGASGYNEQFFGPGTRLTVL.